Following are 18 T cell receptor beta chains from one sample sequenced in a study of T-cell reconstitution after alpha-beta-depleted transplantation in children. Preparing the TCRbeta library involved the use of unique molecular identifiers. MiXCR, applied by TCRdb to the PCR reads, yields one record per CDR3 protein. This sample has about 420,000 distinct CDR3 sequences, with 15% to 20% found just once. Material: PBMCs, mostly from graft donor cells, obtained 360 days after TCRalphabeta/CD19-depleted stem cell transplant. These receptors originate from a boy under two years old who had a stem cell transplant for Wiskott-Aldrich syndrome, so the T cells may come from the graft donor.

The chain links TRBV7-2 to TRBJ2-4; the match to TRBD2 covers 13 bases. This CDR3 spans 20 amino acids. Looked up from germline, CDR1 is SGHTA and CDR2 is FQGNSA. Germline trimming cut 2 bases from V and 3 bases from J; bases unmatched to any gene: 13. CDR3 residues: CASSLSLAGGLSIGKNIQYF. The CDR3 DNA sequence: TGTGCCAGCAGCTTATCACTAGCGGGAGGGCTATCCATAGGCAAAAACATTCAGTACTTC.

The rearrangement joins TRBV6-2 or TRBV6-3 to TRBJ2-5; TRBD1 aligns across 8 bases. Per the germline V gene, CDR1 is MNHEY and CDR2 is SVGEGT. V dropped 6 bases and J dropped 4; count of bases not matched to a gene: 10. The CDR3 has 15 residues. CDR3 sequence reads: CASSPTGTGLETQYF. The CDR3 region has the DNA TGTGCCAGCAGCCCGACCGGGACAGGCTTAGAGACCCAGTACTTC.

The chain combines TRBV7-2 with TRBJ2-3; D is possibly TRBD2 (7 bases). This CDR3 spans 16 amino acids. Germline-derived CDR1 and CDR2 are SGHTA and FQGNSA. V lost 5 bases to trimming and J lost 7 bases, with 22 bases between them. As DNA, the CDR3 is TGTGCCAGCAGCCCCCAAAAGGGAGCGGGACAACATACGCAGTATTTT. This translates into CASSPQKGAGQHTQYF.

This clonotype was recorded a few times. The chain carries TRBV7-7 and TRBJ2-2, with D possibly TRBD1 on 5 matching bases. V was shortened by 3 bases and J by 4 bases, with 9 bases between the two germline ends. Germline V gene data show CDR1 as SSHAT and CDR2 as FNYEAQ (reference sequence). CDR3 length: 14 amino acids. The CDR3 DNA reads TGTGCCAGCAGCTTTCAGGGTGCCACCGGGGAGCTGTTTTTT. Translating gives CASSFQGATGELFF.

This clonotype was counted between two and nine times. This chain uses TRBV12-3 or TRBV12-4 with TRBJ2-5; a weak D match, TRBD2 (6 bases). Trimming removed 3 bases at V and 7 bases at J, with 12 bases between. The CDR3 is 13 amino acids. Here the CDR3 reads CASSLRKEGTQYF. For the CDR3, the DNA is TGTGCCAGCAGTTTGAGGAAGGAGGGGACCCAGTACTTC.

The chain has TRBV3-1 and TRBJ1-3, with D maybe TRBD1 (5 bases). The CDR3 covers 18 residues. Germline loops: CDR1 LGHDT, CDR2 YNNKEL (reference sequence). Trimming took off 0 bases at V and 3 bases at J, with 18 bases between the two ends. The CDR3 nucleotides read TGTGCCAGCAGCCAAGACCGTGCTGACAGTGGTTGTGGAAACACCATATATTTT. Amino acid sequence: CASSQDRADSGCGNTIYF.

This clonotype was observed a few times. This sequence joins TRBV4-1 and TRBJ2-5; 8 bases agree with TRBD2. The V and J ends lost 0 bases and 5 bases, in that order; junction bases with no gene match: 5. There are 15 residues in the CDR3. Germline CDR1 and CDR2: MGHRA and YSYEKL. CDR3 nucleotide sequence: TGCGCCAGCAGCCAAGACACCCTAGCGGGCGAGACCCAGTACTTC. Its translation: CASSQDTLAGETQYF.

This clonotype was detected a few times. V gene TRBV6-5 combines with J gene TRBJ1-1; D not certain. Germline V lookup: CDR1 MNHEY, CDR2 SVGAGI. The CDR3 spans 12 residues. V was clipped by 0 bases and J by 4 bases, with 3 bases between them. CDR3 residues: CASSYSPTEAFF. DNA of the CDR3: TGTGCCAGCAGTTACTCTCCCACTGAAGCTTTCTTT.

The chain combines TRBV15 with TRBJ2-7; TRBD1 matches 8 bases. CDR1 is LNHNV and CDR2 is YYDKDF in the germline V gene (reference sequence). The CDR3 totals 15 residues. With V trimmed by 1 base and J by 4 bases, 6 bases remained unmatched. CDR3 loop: CATSRGGTGGYEQYF. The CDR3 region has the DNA TGTGCCACCAGCAGAGGAGGAACAGGGGGATACGAGCAGTACTTC.

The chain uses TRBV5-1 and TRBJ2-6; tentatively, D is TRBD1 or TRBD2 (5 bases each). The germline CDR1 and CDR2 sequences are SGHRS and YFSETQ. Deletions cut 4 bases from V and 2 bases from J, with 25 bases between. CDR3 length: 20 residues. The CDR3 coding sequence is TGCGCCAGCAGCAGACCCGGGACGCCCACCGTATTTACTGGGGCCAACGTCCTGACTTTC. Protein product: CASSRPGTPTVFTGANVLTF.

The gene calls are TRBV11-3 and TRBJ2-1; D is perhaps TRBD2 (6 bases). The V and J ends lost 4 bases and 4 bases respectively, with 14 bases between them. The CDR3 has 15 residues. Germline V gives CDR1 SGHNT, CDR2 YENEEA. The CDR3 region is CASSSRDWMYNEQFF. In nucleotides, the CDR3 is TGTGCCAGCAGCTCCCGGGACTGGATGTACAATGAGCAGTTCTTC.

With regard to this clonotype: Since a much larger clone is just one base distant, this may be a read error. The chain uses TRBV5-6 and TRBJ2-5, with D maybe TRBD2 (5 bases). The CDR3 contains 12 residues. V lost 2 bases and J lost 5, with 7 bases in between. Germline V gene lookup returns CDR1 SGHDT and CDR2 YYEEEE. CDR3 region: CASSFKRETQYF. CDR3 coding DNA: TGTGCCAGCAGCTTCAAGCGGGAGACCCAGTACTTC.

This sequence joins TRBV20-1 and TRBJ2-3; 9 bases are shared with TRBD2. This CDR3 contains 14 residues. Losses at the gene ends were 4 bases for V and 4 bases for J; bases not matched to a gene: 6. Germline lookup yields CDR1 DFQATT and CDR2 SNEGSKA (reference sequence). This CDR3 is CSATRGGYADTQYF. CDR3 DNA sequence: TGCAGTGCTACGCGGGGGGGTTACGCAGATACGCAGTATTTT.

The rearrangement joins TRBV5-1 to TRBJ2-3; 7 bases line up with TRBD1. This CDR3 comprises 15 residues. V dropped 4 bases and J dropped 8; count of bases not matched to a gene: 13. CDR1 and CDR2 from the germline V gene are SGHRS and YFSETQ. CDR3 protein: CASSPPGQTAGTQYF. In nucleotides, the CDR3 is TGCGCCAGCAGCCCTCCGGGACAGACGGCGGGTACGCAGTATTTT.

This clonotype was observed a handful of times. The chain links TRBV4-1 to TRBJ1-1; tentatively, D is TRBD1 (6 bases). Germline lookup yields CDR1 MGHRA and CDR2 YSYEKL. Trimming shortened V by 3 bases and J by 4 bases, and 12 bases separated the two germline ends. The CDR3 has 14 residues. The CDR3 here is CASSQVLQGTEAFF. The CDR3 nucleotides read TGCGCCAGCAGCCAGGTACTACAGGGCACTGAAGCTTTCTTT.

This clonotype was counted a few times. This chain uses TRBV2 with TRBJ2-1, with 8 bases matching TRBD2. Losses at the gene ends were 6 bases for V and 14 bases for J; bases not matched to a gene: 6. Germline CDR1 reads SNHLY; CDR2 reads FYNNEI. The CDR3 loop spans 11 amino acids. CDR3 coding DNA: TGTGCCAGCAGAGGGGGGACTAGGGAGTTCTTC. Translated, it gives CASRGGTREFF. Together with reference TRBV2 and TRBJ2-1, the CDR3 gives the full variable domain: EPEVTQTPSHQVTQMGQEVILRCVPISNHLYFYWYRQILGQKVEFLVSFYNNEISEKSEIFDDQFSVERPDGSNFTLKIRSTKLEDSAMYFCASRGGTREFFGPGTRLTVL.

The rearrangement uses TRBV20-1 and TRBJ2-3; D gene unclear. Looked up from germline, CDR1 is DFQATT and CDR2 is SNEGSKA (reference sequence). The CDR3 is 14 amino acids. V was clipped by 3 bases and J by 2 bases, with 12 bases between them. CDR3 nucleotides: TGCAGTGCTAGCGAGGATCCCACCACAGATACGCAGTATTTT. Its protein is CSASEDPTTDTQYF.

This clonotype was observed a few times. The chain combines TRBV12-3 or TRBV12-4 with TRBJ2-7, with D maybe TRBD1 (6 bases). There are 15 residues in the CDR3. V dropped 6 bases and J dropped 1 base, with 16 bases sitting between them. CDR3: CASRPSLQGSYEQYF. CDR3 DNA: TGTGCCAGCAGACCTAGCTTACAGGGTTCCTACGAGCAGTACTTC.